This note documents a single T cell receptor (beta chain) sequence. The target antigen is unknown. TCRdb's copy holds only in-frame clones and misses some; the assay was immunoSEQ multiplex PCR. The sample includes some 100,000 clones, approximately 87% of them seen just once. The CDR3 is made up of 13 amino acids. Trimming removed 6 bases from V and 2 bases from J, with 10 bases in between. Germline CDR1 reads LGHNA; CDR2 reads YSLEER. These data belong to a study of T cell responses to AZD1222 COVID-19 vaccine. Whole-study results and caveats: In the spike-specific TCR repertoire, nearly half reportedly target unmutated variant regions.

The sequencing here drew on peripheral blood, taken on day 0 of AZD1222 vaccination. The receptor was isolated from an adult in good health. This chain uses TRBV4-3 with TRBJ1-2, with D unresolved. CDR3 DNA: TGCGCCAGCAGTCTGACTGCCAACTATGGCTACACCTTC. Protein product: CASSLTANYGYTF.